Below, 20 T cell receptor beta chains from the same sample are listed, as sequenced in a study of a mutant IDH1 vaccine in newly diagnosed glioma. No antigens are known for them. Time point of the sample: week 35, safety follow-up. Mutant IDH1 20-mer peptide, at 300 ug, made up each vaccine dose, with topical imiquimod. TCRdb keeps only in-frame clones here, not all; method: immunoSEQ multiplex PCR. The table lists around 69,000 clones, more than 85% of them singletons. Sequencing was performed on PBMCs, taken from a glioma patient whose treatment included an IDH1 peptide vaccine. Receptors originate from a man aged 30 to 45 with glioma.

The CDR3 DNA reads TGTGCCAGTAGTATCAGGGCTGCTCCCACTGAAGCTTTCTTT. Translating gives CASSIRAAPTEAFF. The chain recombines TRBV19 with TRBJ1-1; TRBD1 might be the D (5 bases). Germline V gene sequence: CDR1 LNHDA, CDR2 SQIVND (reference sequence). V dropped 3 bases and J dropped 4 bases, with 12 bases sitting between them. The CDR3 is 14 amino acids.

The J gene is TRBJ2-1, the V gene TRBV27; maybe TRBD2 (5 bases). This CDR3 comprises 13 residues. The V end was cut by 3 bases, the J end by 9 bases, with 12 bases between. CDR1 is MNHEY, CDR2 SMNVEV, per germline (reference sequence). CDR3 in DNA: TGTGCCAGCAGTTTGCGGGTCATGGGTGAGCAGTTCTTC. Protein product: CASSLRVMGEQFF.

In its sample, this clone was seen a few times. V and J are TRBV2 and TRBJ1-1, with D perhaps matching TRBD1 (5 bases). Germline CDR1 SNHLY, CDR2 FYNNEI. Trimming left V 4 bases short and J 2 bases short, with 8 bases between. This CDR3 is 13 amino acids long. The chain's CDR3 is CASSGQLNTEAFF. For the CDR3, the DNA is TGTGCCAGCAGTGGACAGTTAAACACTGAAGCTTTCTTT.

The chain uses TRBV10-1 and TRBJ2-4, with unresolved D. CDR3 length: 11 amino acids. Between the trimmed V and J ends, which lost 8 bases and 5 bases, there was a span of 7 bases. Germline V lookup: CDR1 WNHNN, CDR2 SYGVQD (reference sequence). CDR3 sequence (DNA): TGCGCCAGCGTGAAGGAAAACATTCAGTACTTC. Protein product: CASVKENIQYF.

The chain recombines TRBV27 with TRBJ2-3; tentatively, D is TRBD2 (5 bases). The CDR3 loop spans 13 amino acids. The germline CDR1 and CDR2 sequences are MNHEY and SMNVEV (reference sequence). The V end was cut by 8 bases, the J end by 1 base, with 10 bases between. The CDR3 nucleotides read TGTGCCAGCTCCTCGAGGGGCACAGATACGCAGTATTTT. Its translation: CASSSRGTDTQYF.

The chain links TRBV19 to TRBJ1-1; D not certain. The CDR3 loop spans 14 amino acids. V dropped 2 bases and J dropped 1 base, with 8 bases sitting between them. Germline CDR1 reads LNHDA; CDR2 reads SQIVND (reference sequence). DNA of the CDR3: TGTGCCAGTAGTATAAATTCGGGGAACACTGAAGCTTTCTTT. Translated, it gives CASSINSGNTEAFF.

As DNA, the CDR3 is TGCGCCAGCAGCCAAGATCCTAGCGGGGGGGCTATAGATACGCAGTATTTT. It encodes CASSQDPSGGAIDTQYF. The chain is built from TRBV4-3 and TRBJ2-3, with TRBD2 matching 12 bases. The CDR3 contains 17 residues. The V and J ends lost 0 bases and 5 bases, in that order; junction bases with no gene match: 6. CDR1 and CDR2 (germline): LGHNA, YSLEER.

The count of this clone is one. Germline and junction disagree at one end, which may indicate a read error. The chain carries TRBV10-3 and TRBJ2-7; a possible D gene is TRBD2 (7 bases). The CDR3 contains 15 residues. Germline V gene data show CDR1 as ENHRY and CDR2 as SYGVKD. The CDR3 nucleotides read TGTGCCATCAGTAAGTCGGGGGGCGGAAACTACGAGCAGTACTTC. This encodes CAISKSGGGNYEQYF.

The CDR3 DNA is TGTGCCAGCAGCTCCCTGACGGCTGGAAACACCATATATTTT. It codes for CASSSLTAGNTIYF. The chain combines TRBV7-9 with TRBJ1-3, with unresolved D. V lost 4 bases to trimming and J lost 2 bases, with 9 bases between them. Germline CDR1 reads SEHNR; CDR2 reads FQNEAQ (reference sequence). The CDR3 sequence is 14 residues long.

The rearrangement joins TRBV9 to TRBJ2-5; 10 nucleotides align to TRBD2. V trimming: 0 bases; J trimming: 5 bases; junction bases outside the gene matches: 10. This CDR3 comprises 17 residues. Germline loops: CDR1 SGDLS, CDR2 YYNGEE. CDR3 DNA: TGTGCCAGCAGCGTAGGGGCTAGCGGGAGCGTCGAGGAGACCCAGTACTTC. Its protein product is CASSVGASGSVEETQYF.

The V call is TRBV7-2, the J call TRBJ1-4; D perhaps matches TRBD1 (6 bases). The ends were cut back, 5 bases at V and 5 bases at J, with 12 bases in the middle. CDR3 length: 14 amino acids. The V gene's germline CDR1 is SGHTA and CDR2 FQGNSA. The CDR3: CASSPTGNNEKLFF. CDR3 in DNA: TGTGCCAGCAGCCCCACAGGGAACAATGAAAAACTGTTTTTT.

As DNA, the CDR3 is TGTGCCAGCAGCCCCGGAGCGGGAGTCTACAATGAGCAGTTCTTC. Its protein is CASSPGAGVYNEQFF. The V and J genes are TRBV4-2 and TRBJ2-1, with 8 positions matching TRBD2. Germline V gene sequence: CDR1 LGHNA, CDR2 YNFKEQ. This CDR3 spans 15 amino acids. The V gene end was trimmed by 4 bases and the J gene end by 3 bases; junction bases not matched to a gene: 5.

The CDR3 loop is CASSSTIRGGETQYF. DNA for the CDR3: TGTGCCAGCAGCTCGACTATCAGGGGCGGGGAGACCCAGTACTTC. The V and J genes are TRBV5-4 and TRBJ2-5, with TRBD1 as a possible D gene (6 bases). Trimming cost V 3 bases and J 5 bases, with 17 bases left between them. Germline V gives CDR1 SGHNT, CDR2 YYREEE (reference sequence). This CDR3 spans 15 amino acids.

J is TRBJ2-7 and V is TRBV19; weak D call: TRBD2 (6 bases). CDR3 length: 13 amino acids. Trimming stripped 1 base from V and 7 bases from J, with 11 bases between. Germline-derived CDR1 and CDR2 are LNHDA and SQIVND (reference sequence). The CDR3 DNA reads TGTGCCAGTAGTATAGTCCCGGGGGAAGAGCAGTACTTC. Translation: CASSIVPGEEQYF.

The rearrangement joins TRBV18 to TRBJ2-5, with TRBD2 identical over 7 bases. Germline CDR1 KGHSH, CDR2 LQKENI. This CDR3 is built from 14 residues. V lost 2 bases and J lost 7; bases outside the gene matches: 7. CDR3 sequence (DNA): TGTGCCAGCTCACCATCTACAACGGGGGGGACCCAGTACTTC. This codes for CASSPSTTGGTQYF.

This clone showed up just a few times. This sequence joins TRBV27 and TRBJ2-7; D remains ambiguous. Germline V CDR1 and CDR2: MNHEY, SMNVEV (reference sequence). Trimming took 0 bases from V and 1 from J, leaving 7 bases between them. The CDR3 is made up of 14 amino acids. The CDR3 loop is CASSLSRRSYEQYF. The CDR3 nucleotides are TGTGCCAGCAGTTTATCCCGCAGATCCTACGAGCAGTACTTC.

In its sample, this clone was seen once. One end of the junction is discordant with germline, which a read error may explain. The chain has TRBV2 and TRBJ1-6; TRBD1 is a possible D gene (5 bases). The CDR3 has 13 amino acids. Germline CDR1 SNHLY, CDR2 FYNNEI. CDR3 bases: TGTGCCAGCAGTGATTGGGGCCATTCACCCCCCCACTTT. This translates into CASSDWGHSPPHF.

The chain links TRBV5-1 to TRBJ2-5, with D maybe TRBD1 (5 bases). In germline, CDR1 is SGHRS, CDR2 YFSETQ. This CDR3 is 14 amino acids long. Trimming stripped 4 bases from V and 7 bases from J, with 17 bases between. CDR3 DNA sequence: TGCGCCAGCAGCCAACGAGAGCCCCAGGGGACCCAGTACTTC. Translated: CASSQREPQGTQYF.

The chain joins TRBV14 to TRBJ2-2; 7 bases map to TRBD1. V lost 2 bases to trimming and J lost 0 bases; unmatched junction nucleotides: 3. Germline-derived CDR1 and CDR2 are SGHDN and FVKESK. The CDR3 runs to 16 residues. The CDR3 here is CASSQPGTANTGELFF. The CDR3 bases are TGTGCCAGCAGCCAACCCGGGACAGCGAACACCGGGGAGCTGTTTTTT.

V usage is TRBV18 and J usage is TRBJ2-7; D possibly corresponds to TRBD1 (6 bases). V was shortened by 4 bases and J by 6 bases, with 13 bases between the two germline ends. This CDR3 comprises 13 residues. Germline V CDR1 and CDR2: KGHSH, LQKENI. In DNA, the CDR3 is TGTGCCAGCTCACTCGGGACAAACTCCGAGCAGTACTTC. It specifies CASSLGTNSEQYF.